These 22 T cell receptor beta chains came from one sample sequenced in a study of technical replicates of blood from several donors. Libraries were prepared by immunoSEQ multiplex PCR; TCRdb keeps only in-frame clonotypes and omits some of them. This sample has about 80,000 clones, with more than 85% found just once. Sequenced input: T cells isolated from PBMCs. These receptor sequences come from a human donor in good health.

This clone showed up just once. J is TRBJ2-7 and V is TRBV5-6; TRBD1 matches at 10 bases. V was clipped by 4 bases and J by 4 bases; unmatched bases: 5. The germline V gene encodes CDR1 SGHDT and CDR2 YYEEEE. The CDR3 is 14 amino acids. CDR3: CASSTDRGRYEQYF. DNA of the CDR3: TGTGCCAGCAGCACGGACAGGGGGAGGTACGAGCAGTACTTC.

The CDR3 sequence is CASSFRLRERQFF. For the CDR3, the DNA is TGTGCCAGCAGTTTTCGACTCCGGGAGAGGCAGTTCTTC. The genes are TRBV27 and TRBJ2-1; D is perhaps TRBD2 (6 bases). CDR1 and CDR2 (germline): MNHEY, SMNVEV (reference sequence). The CDR3 is made up of 13 amino acids. V lost 3 bases and J 12 bases, leaving 15 bases between the germline ends.

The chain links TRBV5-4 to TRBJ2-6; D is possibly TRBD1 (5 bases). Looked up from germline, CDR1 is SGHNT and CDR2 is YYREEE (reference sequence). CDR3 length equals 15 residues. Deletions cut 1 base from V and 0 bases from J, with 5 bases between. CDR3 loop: CASSLTGSGANVLTF. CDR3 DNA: TGTGCCAGCAGCTTGACAGGCTCTGGGGCCAACGTCCTGACTTTC.

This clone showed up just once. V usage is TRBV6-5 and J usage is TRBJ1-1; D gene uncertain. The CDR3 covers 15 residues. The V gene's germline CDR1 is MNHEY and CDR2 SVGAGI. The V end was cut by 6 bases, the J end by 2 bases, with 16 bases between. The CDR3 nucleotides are TGTGCCAGCAGACTCTCCGAATCGACTAACACTGAAGCTTTCTTT. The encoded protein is CASRLSESTNTEAFF.

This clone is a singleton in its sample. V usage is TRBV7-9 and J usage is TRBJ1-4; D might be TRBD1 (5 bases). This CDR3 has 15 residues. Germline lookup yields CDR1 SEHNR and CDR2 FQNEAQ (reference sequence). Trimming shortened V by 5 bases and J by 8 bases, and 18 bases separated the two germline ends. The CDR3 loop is CASSLRGVVGEKLFF. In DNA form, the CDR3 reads TGTGCCAGCAGCCTCCGGGGGGTAGTTGGAGAAAAACTGTTTTTT.

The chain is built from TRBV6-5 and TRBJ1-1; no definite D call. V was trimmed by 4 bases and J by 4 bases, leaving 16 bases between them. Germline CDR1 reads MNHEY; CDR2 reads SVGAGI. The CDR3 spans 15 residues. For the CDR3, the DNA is TGTGCCAGCAGTTCCTGGAGGGAATCTGGCACTGAAGCTTTCTTT. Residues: CASSSWRESGTEAFF.

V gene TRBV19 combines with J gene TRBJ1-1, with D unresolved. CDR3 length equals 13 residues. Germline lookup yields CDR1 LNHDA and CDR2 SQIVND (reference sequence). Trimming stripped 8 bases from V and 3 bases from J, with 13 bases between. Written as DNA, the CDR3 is TGTGCCAGTCTGACAAGCACTTACACTGAAGCTTTCTTT. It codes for CASLTSTYTEAFF. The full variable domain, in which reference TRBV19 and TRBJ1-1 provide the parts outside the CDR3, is DGGITQSPKYLFRKEGQNVTLSCEQNLNHDAMYWYRQDPGQGLRLIYYSQIVNDFQKGDIAEGYSVSREKKESFPLTVTSAQKNPTAFYLCASLTSTYTEAFFGQGTRLTVV.

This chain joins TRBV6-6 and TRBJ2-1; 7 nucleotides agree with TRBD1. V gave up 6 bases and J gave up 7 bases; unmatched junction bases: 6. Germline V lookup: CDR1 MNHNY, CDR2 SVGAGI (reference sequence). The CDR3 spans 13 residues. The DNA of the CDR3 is TGTGCCAGCAGAACCGGGACAGCTAATGAGCAGTTCTTC. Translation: CASRTGTANEQFF.

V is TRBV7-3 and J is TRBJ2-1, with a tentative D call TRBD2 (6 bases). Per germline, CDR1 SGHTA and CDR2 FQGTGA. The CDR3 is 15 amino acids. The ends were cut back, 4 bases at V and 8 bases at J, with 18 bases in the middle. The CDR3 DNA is TGTGCCAGCAGCTCCAGGAAAGGGACTTCAGATGAGCAGTTCTTC. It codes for CASSSRKGTSDEQFF. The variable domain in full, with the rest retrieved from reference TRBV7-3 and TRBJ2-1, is GAGVSQTPSNKVTEKGKYVELRCDPISGHTALYWYRQSLGQGPEFLIYFQGTGAADDSGLPNDRFFAVRPEGSVSTLKIQRTERGDSAVYLCASSSRKGTSDEQFFGPGTRLTVL.

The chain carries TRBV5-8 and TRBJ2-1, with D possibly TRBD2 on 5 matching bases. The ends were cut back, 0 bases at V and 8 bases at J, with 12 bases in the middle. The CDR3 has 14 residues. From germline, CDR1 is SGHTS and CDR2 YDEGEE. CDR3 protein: CASSLVGMRDEQFF. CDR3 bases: TGTGCCAGCAGCTTGGTAGGGATGAGGGATGAGCAGTTCTTC.

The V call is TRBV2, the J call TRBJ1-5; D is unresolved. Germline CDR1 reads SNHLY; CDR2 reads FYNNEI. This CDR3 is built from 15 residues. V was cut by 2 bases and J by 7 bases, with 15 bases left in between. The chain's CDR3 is CASSEITPGTQPQHF. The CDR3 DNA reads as TGTGCCAGCAGTGAAATAACGCCAGGCACCCAGCCCCAGCATTTT.

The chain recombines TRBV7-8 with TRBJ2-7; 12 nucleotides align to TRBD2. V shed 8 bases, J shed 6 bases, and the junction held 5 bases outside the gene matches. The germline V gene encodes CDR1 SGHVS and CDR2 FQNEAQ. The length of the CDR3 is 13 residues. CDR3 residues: CASASGRAGEQYF. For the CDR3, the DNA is TGTGCCAGCGCTAGCGGGAGGGCCGGCGAGCAGTACTTC. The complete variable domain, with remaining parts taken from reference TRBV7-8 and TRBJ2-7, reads GAGVSQSPRYKVAKRGQDVALRCDPISGHVSLFWYQQALGQGPEFLTYFQNEAQLDKSGLPSDRFFAERPEGSVSTLKIQRTQQEDSAVYLCASASGRAGEQYFGPGTRLTVT.

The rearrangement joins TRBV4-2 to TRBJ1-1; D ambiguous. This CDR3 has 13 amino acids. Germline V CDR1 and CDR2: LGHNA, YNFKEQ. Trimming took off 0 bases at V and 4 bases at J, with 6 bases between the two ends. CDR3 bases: TGTGCCAGCAGCCAAGAGAGGGTCACTGAAGCTTTCTTT. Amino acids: CASSQERVTEAFF.

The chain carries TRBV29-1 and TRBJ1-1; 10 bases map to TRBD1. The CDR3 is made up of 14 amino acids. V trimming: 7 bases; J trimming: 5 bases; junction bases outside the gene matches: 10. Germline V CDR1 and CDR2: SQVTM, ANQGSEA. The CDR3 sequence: CSADETGGFTEAFF. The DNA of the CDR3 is TGCAGCGCCGACGAGACAGGGGGCTTTACTGAAGCTTTCTTT.

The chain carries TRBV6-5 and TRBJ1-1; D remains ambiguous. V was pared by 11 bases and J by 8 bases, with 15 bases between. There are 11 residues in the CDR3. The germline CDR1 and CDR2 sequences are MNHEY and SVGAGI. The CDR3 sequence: CASLAGWEAFF. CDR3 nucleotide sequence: TGTGCCTCTCTCGCCGGGTGGGAAGCTTTCTTT.

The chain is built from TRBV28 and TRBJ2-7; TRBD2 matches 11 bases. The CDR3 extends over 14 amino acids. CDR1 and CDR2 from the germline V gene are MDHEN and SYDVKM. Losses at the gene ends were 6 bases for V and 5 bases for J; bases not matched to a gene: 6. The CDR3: CASSTLAGVNEQYF. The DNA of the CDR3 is TGTGCCAGCAGCACACTAGCGGGAGTAAACGAGCAGTACTTC.

CDR3 region: CASSQGRDYEQYF. CDR3 sequence (DNA): TGTGCCAGCAGCCAAGGCAGGGACTACGAGCAGTACTTC. The V gene is TRBV4-2, the J gene TRBJ2-7; tentative D call: TRBD1 (5 bases). Germline loops: CDR1 LGHNA, CDR2 YNFKEQ. The CDR3 covers 13 residues. With 1 base removed from V and 3 bases from J, the gap between germline ends came to 7 bases.

CDR3: CASSDRTALSYEQYF. The CDR3, as DNA: TGTGCCAGCAGCGACCGGACAGCGCTCTCCTACGAGCAGTACTTC. The genes are TRBV28 and TRBJ2-7; D is possibly TRBD1 (6 bases). The germline V and J ends were trimmed by 6 bases and 0 bases, with 15 bases remaining between them. Looked up from germline, CDR1 is MDHEN and CDR2 is SYDVKM. The CDR3 runs to 15 residues.

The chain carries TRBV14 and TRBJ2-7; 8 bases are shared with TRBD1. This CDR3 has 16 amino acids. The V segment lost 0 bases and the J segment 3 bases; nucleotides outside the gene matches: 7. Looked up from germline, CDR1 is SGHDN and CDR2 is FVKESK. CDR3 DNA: TGTGCCAGCAGCCAAGATCTCTGGACAGGGATCTACGAGCAGTACTTC. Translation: CASSQDLWTGIYEQYF.

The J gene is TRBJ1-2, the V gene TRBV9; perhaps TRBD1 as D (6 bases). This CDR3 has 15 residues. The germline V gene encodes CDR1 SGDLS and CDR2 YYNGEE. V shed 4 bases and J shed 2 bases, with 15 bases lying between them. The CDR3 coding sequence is TGTGCCAGCAGCCCATACAGGGTAGAGAACTATGGCTACACCTTC. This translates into CASSPYRVENYGYTF.

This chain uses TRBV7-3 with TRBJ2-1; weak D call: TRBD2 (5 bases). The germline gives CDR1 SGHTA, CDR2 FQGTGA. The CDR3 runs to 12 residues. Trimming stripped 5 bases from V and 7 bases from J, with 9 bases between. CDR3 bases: TGTGCCAGCAGCCCGCCGGGAAATGAGCAGTTCTTC. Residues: CASSPPGNEQFF.

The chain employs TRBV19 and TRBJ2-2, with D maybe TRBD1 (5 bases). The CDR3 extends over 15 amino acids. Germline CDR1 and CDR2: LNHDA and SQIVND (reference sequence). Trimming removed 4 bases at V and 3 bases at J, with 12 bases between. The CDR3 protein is CASSRFREDTGELFF. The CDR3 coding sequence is TGTGCCAGTAGTAGATTCAGGGAAGACACCGGGGAGCTGTTTTTT. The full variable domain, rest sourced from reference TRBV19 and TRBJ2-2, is DGGITQSPKYLFRKEGQNVTLSCEQNLNHDAMYWYRQDPGQGLRLIYYSQIVNDFQKGDIAEGYSVSREKKESFPLTVTSAQKNPTAFYLCASSRFREDTGELFFGEGSRLTVL.